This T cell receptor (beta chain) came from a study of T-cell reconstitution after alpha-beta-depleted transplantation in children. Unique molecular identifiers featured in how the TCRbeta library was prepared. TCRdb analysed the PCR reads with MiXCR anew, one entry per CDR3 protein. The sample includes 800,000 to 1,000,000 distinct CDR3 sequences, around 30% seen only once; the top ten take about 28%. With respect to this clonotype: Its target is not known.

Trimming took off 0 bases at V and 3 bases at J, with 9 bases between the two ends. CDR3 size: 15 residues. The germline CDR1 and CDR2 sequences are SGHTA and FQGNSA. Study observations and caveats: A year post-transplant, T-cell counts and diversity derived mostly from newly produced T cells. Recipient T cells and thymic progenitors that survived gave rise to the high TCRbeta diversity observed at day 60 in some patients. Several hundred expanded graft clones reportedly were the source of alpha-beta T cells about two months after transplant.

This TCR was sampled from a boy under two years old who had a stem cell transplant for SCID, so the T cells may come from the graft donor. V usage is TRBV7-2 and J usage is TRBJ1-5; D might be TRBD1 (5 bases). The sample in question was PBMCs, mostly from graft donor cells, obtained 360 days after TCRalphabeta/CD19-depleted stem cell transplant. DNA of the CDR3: TGTGCCAGCAGCTTAGCTGGGGCCTTCAATCAGCCCCAGCATTTT. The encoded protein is CASSLAGAFNQPQHF. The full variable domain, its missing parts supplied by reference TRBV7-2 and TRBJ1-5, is GAGVSQSPSNKVTEKGKDVELRCDPISGHTALYWYRQSLGQGLEFLIYFQGNSAPDKSGLPSDRFSAERTGGSVSTLTIQRTQQEDSAVYLCASSLAGAFNQPQHFGDGTRLSIL.